These 25 T cell receptor beta chains originate from one sample sequenced in a study of breast tumors, draining lymph nodes, adjacent tissues. Each CDR3 protein is one row after TCRdb ran MiXCR on the multiplex PCR reads. There are approximately 52,000 distinct CDR3 sequences in the sample; roughly 39% occur only once, and 8% to 11% lies in the top ten. The sample was breast tumor tissue. These TCRs come from a female donor with breast cancer. Some clones in this sample may be carry-over from other donors' samples.

This clonotype was detected many times. The genes are TRBV4-1 and TRBJ1-3, with no clear D. V lost 1 base to trimming and J lost 0 bases, with 10 bases between them. The CDR3 has 16 residues. The germline V gene encodes CDR1 MGHRA and CDR2 YSYEKL. The CDR3 sequence is CASSQGHGPSGNTIYF. The DNA for the CDR3 is TGCGCCAGCAGCCAAGGTCACGGACCCTCTGGAAACACCATATATTTT.

The CDR3 here is CASKKTGEKLFF. DNA for the CDR3: TGTGCCAGCAAAAAGACAGGGGAAAAACTGTTTTTT. V and J are TRBV27 and TRBJ1-4; TRBD1 aligns across 7 bases. V was clipped by 7 bases and J by 8 bases; unmatched bases: 4. The germline V gene encodes CDR1 MNHEY and CDR2 SMNVEV (reference sequence). CDR3 length: 12 residues.

The table lists this clonotype with many counts. The DNA for the CDR3 is TGTGCCAGCACCCCCGCAGGGGGCGCCTCAAATACGCAGTATTTT. Its protein product is CASTPAGGASNTQYF. The rearrangement uses TRBV7-2 and TRBJ2-3; TRBD1 matches at 8 bases. Germline values: CDR1 SGHTA, CDR2 FQGNSA. Trimming cost V 7 bases and J 7 bases; bases outside gene matches: 13. The CDR3 has 15 amino acids.

This clonotype was detected ten times or more. The gene calls are TRBV7-9 and TRBJ1-1; D unresolved. The CDR3 contains 13 residues. Germline V lookup: CDR1 SEHNR, CDR2 FQNEAQ (reference sequence). Trimming left V 6 bases short and J 0 bases short, with 8 bases between. The DNA of the CDR3 is TGTGCCAGCAGTCCTCCACTGAACACTGAAGCTTTCTTT. Its translation: CASSPPLNTEAFF.

The table lists this clonotype with many counts. This may stem from a read error, because a much larger clone lies one nucleotide away. The V gene is TRBV20-1, the J gene TRBJ1-2; D remains ambiguous. Germline loops: CDR1 DFQATT, CDR2 SNEGSKA (reference sequence). There are 12 residues in the CDR3. CDR3 region: CSATNWRYGSTF. In DNA form, the CDR3 reads TGCAGTGCTACAAATTGGCGTTATGGCTCCACCTTC.

The chain has TRBV7-8 and TRBJ2-2, with 12 bases that match TRBD2. V lost 5 bases, J lost 7 bases, and 8 bases stayed unmatched. From germline, CDR1 is SGHVS and CDR2 FQNEAQ. There are 16 residues in the CDR3. This CDR3 is CASSEGLAGWVGELFF. The CDR3 nucleotides read TGTGCCAGCAGCGAAGGACTAGCGGGATGGGTCGGGGAGCTGTTTTTT.

Note on this clonotype: One end of the junction varies from germline; a read error may be responsible. CDR3 residues: CASSHSSGSPDTQYF. In DNA form, the CDR3 reads TGTGCCAGCAGTCACTCCAGCGGGAGCCCAGATACGCAGTATTTT. The J gene is TRBJ2-3, the V gene TRBV6-4; TRBD2 agrees at 8 bases. CDR3 length: 15 amino acids. The V gene's germline CDR1 is MRHNA and CDR2 SNTAGT.

The chain couples TRBV6-6 to TRBJ2-1; TRBD1 matches at 8 bases. The V segment lost 8 bases and the J segment 3 bases; nucleotides outside the gene matches: 3. The CDR3 contains 13 residues. Germline assignment: CDR1 MNHNY and CDR2 SVGAGI (reference sequence). DNA for the CDR3: TGTGCCAGCTGGACAGGGAACTACAATGAGCAGTTCTTC. Translated: CASWTGNYNEQFF.

This clonotype was counted many times. This rearrangement joins TRBV11-2 to TRBJ2-5; a possible D gene is TRBD1 (6 bases). The CDR3 runs to 15 residues. Germline CDR1 is SGHAT and CDR2 is FQNNGV. V lost 5 bases and J 7 bases, leaving 20 bases between the germline ends. CDR3 nucleotides: TGTGCCAGCAGCCCTGCTGGGGGCACGTACGCGACCCAGTACTTC. Encoded protein: CASSPAGGTYATQYF.

This clonotype has ten or more counts. This CDR3 reads CASRGTSGNTDTQYF. The CDR3, as DNA: TGTGCCAGCAGGGGGACTAGCGGGAACACAGATACGCAGTATTTT. V is TRBV6-6 and J is TRBJ2-3; 13 bases are a match to TRBD2. Per germline, CDR1 MNHNY and CDR2 SVGAGI (reference sequence). CDR3 length equals 15 residues. With V trimmed by 6 bases and J by 2 bases, 2 bases remained unmatched.

About this clonotype: This sequence may be a read error, since a much larger clone differs from it by one base. The rearrangement joins TRBV5-5 to TRBJ1-5; no definite D call. This CDR3 has 15 amino acids. Germline values: CDR1 SGHKS, CDR2 YYEKEE (reference sequence). V was pared by 3 bases and J by 7 bases, with 17 bases between. In DNA form, the CDR3 reads TGTGCCAGCAGCTCTGGCAGGCCCGTTCGGCAGCCCCAGCATTTT. This encodes CASSSGRPVRQPQHF.

This sequence joins TRBV19 and TRBJ1-2, with D maybe TRBD1 (5 bases). The CDR3 is made up of 15 amino acids. CDR1 and CDR2 (germline): LNHDA, SQIVND (reference sequence). V lost 1 base, J lost 8 bases, and 17 bases lay in between. The CDR3 region is CASSIAGHKTRGYTF. The CDR3 DNA reads as TGTGCCAGTAGTATAGCCGGACACAAAACTAGGGGCTACACCTTC.

The chain employs TRBV11-3 and TRBJ2-2, with no clear D. The CDR3 runs 12 residues. With 8 bases removed from V and 8 bases from J, the gap between germline ends came to 12 bases. The germline gives CDR1 SGHNT, CDR2 YENEEA. Here the CDR3 reads CASRPKAGELFF. CDR3 DNA sequence: TGTGCCAGCCGCCCCAAAGCGGGGGAGCTGTTTTTT.

The chain links TRBV20-1 to TRBJ1-2; D is uncertain. The CDR3 loop spans 8 amino acids. From germline, CDR1 is DFQATT and CDR2 SNEGSKA (reference sequence). V was trimmed by 6 bases and J by 9 bases, leaving 5 bases between them. The CDR3 region has the DNA TGCAGTGCGGGGAGCTACACCTTC. This codes for CSAGSYTF.

Many counts were recorded for this clonotype. The rearrangement uses TRBV4-3 and TRBJ2-2; D is uncertain. In germline, CDR1 is LGHNA, CDR2 YSLEER. Trimming left V 5 bases short and J 5 bases short, with 6 bases between. The CDR3 loop spans 12 amino acids. CDR3 sequence: CASSFRTGELFF. CDR3 sequence (DNA): TGCGCCAGCAGCTTTCGTACCGGGGAGCTGTTTTTT.

For this clonotype: Its ends do not fully match the called genes, so a read error is possible. This chain links TRBV12-3 or TRBV12-4 with TRBJ2-7; D remains unclear. This CDR3 contains 12 residues. The CDR3 here is CASSLSAIGQYF. As DNA, the CDR3 is TGTGCTAGCAGTTTGTCCGCTATCGGGCAGTACTTC.

This clonotype was found a few times. CDR3 loop: CASSPTTGDGNIQYF. The CDR3 DNA is TGTGCCAGCTCACCTACGACAGGGGACGGAAACATTCAGTACTTC. The chain carries TRBV18 and TRBJ2-4; 8 nucleotides match TRBD1. The germline CDR1 and CDR2 sequences are KGHSH and LQKENI. Trimming removed 3 bases from V and 6 bases from J; junction bases left unmatched: 7. The CDR3 consists of 15 residues.

In this sample, this clonotype turned up many times. The chain employs TRBV4-2 and TRBJ2-1; 8 bases match TRBD1. The V gene's germline CDR1 is LGHNA and CDR2 YNFKEQ. V lost 4 bases to trimming and J lost 5 bases; unmatched junction nucleotides: 7. The CDR3 runs 15 residues. The DNA of the CDR3 is TGTGCCAGCAGCCTTGGTCCGGACAGGGACAATGAGCAGTTCTTC. This translates into CASSLGPDRDNEQFF.

This clonotype was detected ten times or more. The chain uses TRBV5-6 and TRBJ2-3; TRBD1 matches 8 bases. The CDR3 runs 12 residues. V dropped 4 bases and J dropped 15; count of bases not matched to a gene: 10. Germline V CDR1 and CDR2: SGHDT, YYEEEE. DNA for the CDR3: TGTGCCAGCAGCCGGACGACAGGGGTGGGATATTTT. It is translated as CASSRTTGVGYF.

This clonotype was picked up many times. The chain employs TRBV7-2 and TRBJ1-2; D is unresolved. This CDR3 is 15 amino acids long. V was pared by 0 bases and J by 8 bases, with 16 bases between. The germline V gene encodes CDR1 SGHTA and CDR2 FQGNSA. The CDR3 coding sequence is TGTGCCAGCAGCTTAGCGGAAACATCTCCAAGGGGCTACACCTTC. It specifies CASSLAETSPRGYTF.

In the case of this clonotype: At one of its ends the junction is not consistent with the germline gene, which may arise from a read error. The chain employs TRBV7-2 and TRBJ2-1; D is undetermined. This CDR3 has 15 residues. Per the germline V gene, CDR1 is SGHTA and CDR2 is FQGNSA. The chain's CDR3 is CASSLELSSHNERFF. For the CDR3, the DNA is TGTGCCAGCAGCTTAGAACTCAGCTCCCACAATGAGCGGTTCTTC. The whole variable domain, filled in from reference TRBV7-2 and TRBJ2-1, reads GAGVSQSPSNKVTEKGKDVELRCDPISGHTALYWYRQSLGQGLEFLIYFQGNSAPDKSGLPSDRFSAERTGGSVSTLTIQRTQQEDSAVYLCASSLELSSHNERFFGPGTRLTVL.

On this clonotype itself: Being one base from a much bigger clone, this may be a read error. The chain has TRBV29-1 and TRBJ1-1, with 8 positions matching TRBD1. Trimming took 6 bases from V and 4 from J; bases not matched to a gene: 7. The CDR3 sequence is 13 residues long. Germline V gene sequence: CDR1 SQVTM, CDR2 ANQGSEA. CDR3 in amino acids: CSVDRGGATEAFF. The DNA of the CDR3 is TGCAGCGTCGACAGGGGTGGGGCCACTGAAGCTTTCTTT. The variable domain in full, with the rest retrieved from reference TRBV29-1 and TRBJ1-1, is SAVISQKPSRDICQRGTSLTIQCQVDSQVTMMFWYRQQPGQSLTLIATANQGSEATYESGFVIDKFPISRPNLTFSTLTVSNMSPEDSSIYLCSVDRGGATEAFFGQGTRLTVV.

This clonotype was observed many times. The chain recombines TRBV7-2 with TRBJ1-5; D call uncertain. CDR3 length: 14 residues. Trimming shortened V by 5 bases and J by 9 bases, and 17 bases separated the two germline ends. Per the germline V gene, CDR1 is SGHTA and CDR2 is FQGNSA. Here the CDR3 reads CASSPRSAGGPQHF. CDR3 nucleotides: TGTGCCAGCAGCCCACGGTCAGCTGGTGGGCCCCAGCATTTT.

This chain connects TRBV6-5 to TRBJ2-3; D unresolved. Germline CDR1 reads MNHEY; CDR2 reads SVGAGI. Between the trimmed V and J ends, which lost 5 bases and 6 bases, there was a span of 15 bases. CDR3 length: 14 amino acids. The CDR3 DNA sequence: TGTGCCAGCAGTCCAGCCTATGGGCCCGATACGCAGTATTTT. It is translated as CASSPAYGPDTQYF.

There are many counts of this clonotype. The chain carries TRBV6-5 and TRBJ1-2; a weak D match, TRBD1 (5 bases). The V gene lost 6 bases and the J gene lost 3 bases, with 11 bases spanning the gap. CDR1 and CDR2 from the germline V gene are MNHEY and SVGAGI. This CDR3 comprises 13 residues. CDR3 nucleotides: TGTGCCAGCAGCCCAGGGTCAGACTATGGCTACACCTTC. This encodes CASSPGSDYGYTF.